This T cell receptor (beta chain) emerged from a study of patients and donors after allogeneic stem cell transplantation. Via MiXCR, TCRdb re-called the RT-PCR reads, giving one row per CDR3 protein. The sample contains about 960,000 distinct CDR3 sequences, about 20% of which appear only once. Trimming took off 3 bases at V and 9 bases at J, with 18 bases between the two ends. CDR1 and CDR2 from the germline V gene are SNHLY and FYNNEI. The CDR3 contains 16 residues. This clonotype was found a few times. This TCR was sampled from a human donor who was either an allogeneic HSCT recipient or a stem cell or donor lymphocyte infusion donor (not recorded which). It is not recorded whose cells these are; they may come from a transplant donor. The sequenced material came from blood, either unsorted or a sorted T cell fraction (not recorded which). The chain links TRBV2 to TRBJ1-6; the D gene is possibly TRBD1 (5 bases). For the CDR3, the DNA is TGTGCCAGCAGTGACGAGGACCCAAAGCAGGGTTCACCCCTCCACTTT. Its protein product is CASSDEDPKQGSPLHF.